Sequencing of this T cell receptor (beta chain) was carried out in a study of blood T cell repertoires in COVID-19. Turning to the study itself: Material from acute and convalescent COVID-19 was sourced from the United States, Italy and Spain. Sample material is recorded as cDNA or gDNA derived from T cells, B-cell-depleted T cells, or PBMCs.

V was pared by 3 bases and J by 4 bases, with 6 bases of the junction left unmatched. The CDR3 runs to 16 residues. The germline V gene encodes CDR1 SGDLS and CDR2 YYNGEE. As handled by the study authors: Reference gene primers were amplified, and this amplification served to estimate nucleated cell counts. TCRdb keeps only in-frame clones here, not all; method: immunoSEQ multiplex PCR. D and trimming were read from the DNA, whereas the V and J calls and clone size are those reported in that table. This table holds about 76,000 clones, 70% to 90% found once. Sequencing was performed on peripheral blood. This receptor was identified in a man aged 55 to 70 with COVID-19, enrolled during active disease. V and J are TRBV9 and TRBJ2-3, with TRBD1 matching over 12 bases. CDR3 DNA sequence: TGTGCCAGCAGCGAAGGGGACAGGGGGCGCGCAGATACGCAGTATTTT. Protein: CASSEGDRGRADTQYF.